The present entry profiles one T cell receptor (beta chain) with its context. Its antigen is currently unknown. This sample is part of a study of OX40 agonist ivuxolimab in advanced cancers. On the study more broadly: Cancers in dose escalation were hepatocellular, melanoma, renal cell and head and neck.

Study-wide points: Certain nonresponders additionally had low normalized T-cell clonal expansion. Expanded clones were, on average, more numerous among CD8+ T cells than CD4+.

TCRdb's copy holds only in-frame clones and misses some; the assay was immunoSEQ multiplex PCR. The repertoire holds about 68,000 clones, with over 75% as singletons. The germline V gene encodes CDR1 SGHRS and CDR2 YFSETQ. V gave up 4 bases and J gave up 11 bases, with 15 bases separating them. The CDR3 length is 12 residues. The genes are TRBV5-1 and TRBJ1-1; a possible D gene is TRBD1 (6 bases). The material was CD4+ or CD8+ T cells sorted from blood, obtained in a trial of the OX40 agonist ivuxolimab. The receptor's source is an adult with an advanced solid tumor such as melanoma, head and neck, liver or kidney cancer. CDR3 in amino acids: CASSPERGGAFF. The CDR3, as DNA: TGCGCCAGCAGCCCCGAGAGGGGGGGCGCTTTCTTT. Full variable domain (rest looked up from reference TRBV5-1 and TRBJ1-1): KAGVTQTPRYLIKTRGQQVTLSCSPISGHRSVSWYQQTPGQGLQFLFEYFSETQRNKGNFPGRFSGRQFSNSRSEMNVSTLELGDSALYLCASSPERGGAFFGQGTRLTVV.